The next 9 T cell receptor beta chains were all read from a single sample in a study of blood T cells in healthy people across ages. Together with a sample-barcoded 5' primer, a J-beta primer mix was included in a second PCR lasting about 6 to 11 cycles. TCRdb passed the 5' RACE reads through MiXCR, listing each CDR3 protein once. The profile shows roughly 1,500,000 distinct CDR3 sequences, 35% to 45% of them singletons. The material sequenced was blood. Receptor source: a young woman in good health.

The gene calls are TRBV27 and TRBJ2-7; D uncertain. Germline assignment: CDR1 MNHEY and CDR2 SMNVEV (reference sequence). Trimming shortened V by 2 bases and J by 0 bases, and 8 bases separated the two germline ends. CDR3 length: 14 residues. The CDR3 loop is CASSLVGISYEQYF. The DNA for the CDR3 is TGTGCCAGCAGTTTAGTAGGGATCTCCTACGAGCAGTACTTC.

This clonotype was picked up a small number of times. The rearrangement uses TRBV6-5 and TRBJ2-1, with 8 bases matching TRBD2. With the DNA end fitting TRBJ2-7 better, the J assignment may be wrong. CDR1 is MNHEY and CDR2 is SVGAGI in the germline V gene. The CDR3 runs to 16 residues. The CDR3 region has the DNA TGTGCCAGCAGTCCTGAAAGCGGGAGCTCCTACAATGAGCAGTACTTC. It specifies CASSPESGSSYNEQYF.

The chain links TRBV10-3 to TRBJ1-1, with unresolved D. Germline CDR1 ENHRY, CDR2 SYGVKD. Trimming cost V 3 bases and J 4 bases, with 15 bases left between them. This CDR3 has 15 amino acids. The CDR3 sequence is CAISDSTTGGTEAFF. In nucleotides, the CDR3 is TGTGCCATCAGTGATTCGACGACCGGCGGCACTGAAGCTTTCTTT.

CDR3 DNA: TGTGCCAGCAGTTACCCGGCCCCGGGCCCTTGGCGCACTGAAGCTTTCTTT. Its protein product is CASSYPAPGPWRTEAFF. The chain links TRBV6-5 to TRBJ1-1; D unresolved. This CDR3 is 17 amino acids long. V was trimmed by 2 bases and J by 4 bases, leaving 20 bases between them. Germline CDR1 is MNHEY and CDR2 is SVGAGI.

Points on this clonotype: A read error may account for a junction end that differs from germline. V is TRBV7-2 and J is TRBJ2-3, with D tentatively TRBD2 (5 bases). CDR1 SGHTA and CDR2 FQGNSA come from the germline V gene. This CDR3 has 15 amino acids. Written as DNA, the CDR3 is TGTGCCAGCAGTTTAGTTCGTGCTAGCCCAGATACGCAGTATTTT. Translating gives CASSLVRASPDTQYF.

In its sample, this clonotype was seen a few times. The chain couples TRBV4-1 to TRBJ2-3; 10 positions match TRBD2. The V gene's germline CDR1 is MGHRA and CDR2 YSYEKL. The CDR3 is made up of 17 amino acids. V lost 4 bases to trimming and J lost 2 bases; unmatched junction nucleotides: 9. In nucleotides, the CDR3 is TGCGCCAGCAGCCCTCATGGACTAGCGGAATTCACAGATACGCAGTATTTT. This codes for CASSPHGLAEFTDTQYF.

The chain combines TRBV12-3 or TRBV12-4 with TRBJ2-7; D gene unclear. This CDR3 comprises 14 residues. V was cut by 6 bases and J by 0 bases, with 12 bases left in between. In DNA form, the CDR3 reads TGTGCCAGCAGACCTCCACAGAGCTCCTACGAGCAGTACTTC. Amino acid sequence: CASRPPQSSYEQYF.

This clonotype came up a few times. The genes are TRBV24-1 and TRBJ2-3; tentative D call: TRBD1 (6 bases). This CDR3 has 14 residues. The V gene lost 4 bases and the J gene lost 2 bases, with 9 bases spanning the gap. Germline loops: CDR1 KGHDR, CDR2 SFDVKD. The CDR3 sequence: CATSDVGATDTQYF. The CDR3 nucleotides read TGTGCCACCAGTGACGTGGGGGCCACAGATACGCAGTATTTT.

This sequence joins TRBV2 and TRBJ1-6; no reliable D call. The CDR3 runs to 13 residues. Between the trimmed V and J ends, which lost 6 bases and 7 bases, there was a span of 10 bases. Germline CDR1 SNHLY, CDR2 FYNNEI. The CDR3 sequence is CASSRMWNSPLHF. CDR3 nucleotide sequence: TGTGCCAGCAGCAGAATGTGGAATTCACCCCTCCACTTT.